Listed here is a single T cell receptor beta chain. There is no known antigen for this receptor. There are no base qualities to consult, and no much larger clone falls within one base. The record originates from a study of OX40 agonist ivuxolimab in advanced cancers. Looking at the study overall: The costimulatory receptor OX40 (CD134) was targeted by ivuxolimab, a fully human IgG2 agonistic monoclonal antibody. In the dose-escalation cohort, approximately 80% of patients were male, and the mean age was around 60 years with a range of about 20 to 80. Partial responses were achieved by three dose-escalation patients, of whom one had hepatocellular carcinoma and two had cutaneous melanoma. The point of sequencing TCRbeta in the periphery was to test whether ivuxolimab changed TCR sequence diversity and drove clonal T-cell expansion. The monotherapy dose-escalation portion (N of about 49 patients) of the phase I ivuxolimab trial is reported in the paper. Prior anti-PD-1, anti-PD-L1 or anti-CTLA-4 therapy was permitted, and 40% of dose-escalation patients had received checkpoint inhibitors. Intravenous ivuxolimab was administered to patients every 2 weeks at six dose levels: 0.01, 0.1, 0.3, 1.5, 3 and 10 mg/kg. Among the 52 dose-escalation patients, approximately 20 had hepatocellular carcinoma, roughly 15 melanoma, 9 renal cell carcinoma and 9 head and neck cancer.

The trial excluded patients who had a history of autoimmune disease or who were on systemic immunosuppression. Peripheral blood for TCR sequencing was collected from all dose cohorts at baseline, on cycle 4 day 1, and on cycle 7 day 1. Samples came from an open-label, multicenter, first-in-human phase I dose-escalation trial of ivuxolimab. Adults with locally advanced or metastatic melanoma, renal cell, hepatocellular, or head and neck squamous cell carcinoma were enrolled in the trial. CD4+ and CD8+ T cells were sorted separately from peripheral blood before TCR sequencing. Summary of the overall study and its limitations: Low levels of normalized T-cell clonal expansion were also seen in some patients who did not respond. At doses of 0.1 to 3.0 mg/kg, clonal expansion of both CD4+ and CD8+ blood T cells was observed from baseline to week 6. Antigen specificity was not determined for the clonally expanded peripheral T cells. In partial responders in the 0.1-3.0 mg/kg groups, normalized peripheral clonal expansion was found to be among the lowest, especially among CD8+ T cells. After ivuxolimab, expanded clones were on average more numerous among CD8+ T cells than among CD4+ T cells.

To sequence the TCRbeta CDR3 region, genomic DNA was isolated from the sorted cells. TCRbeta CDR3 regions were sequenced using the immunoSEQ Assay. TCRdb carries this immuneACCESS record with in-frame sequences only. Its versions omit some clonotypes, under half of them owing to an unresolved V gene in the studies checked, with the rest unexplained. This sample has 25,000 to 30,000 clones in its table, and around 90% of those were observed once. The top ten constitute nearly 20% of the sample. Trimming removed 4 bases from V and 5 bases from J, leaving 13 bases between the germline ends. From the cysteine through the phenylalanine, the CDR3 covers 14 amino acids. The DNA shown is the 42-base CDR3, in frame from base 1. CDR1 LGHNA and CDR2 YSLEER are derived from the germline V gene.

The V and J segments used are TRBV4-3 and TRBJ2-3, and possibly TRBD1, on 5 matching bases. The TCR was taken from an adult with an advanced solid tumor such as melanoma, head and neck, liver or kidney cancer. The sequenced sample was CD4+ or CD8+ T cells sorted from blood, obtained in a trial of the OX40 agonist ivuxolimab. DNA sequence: TGCGCCAGCAGCCCTGCCAGGGTTAGAGATACGCAGTATTTT. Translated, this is CASSPARVRDTQYF.